The clone carrying this TCR beta chain occurred once. The CDR3 is 15 amino acids. Trimming pared 3 bases from V and 4 bases from J, leaving 15 bases between. Germline V gene data show CDR1 as SGDLS and CDR2 as YYNGEE. The sample comes from a study of T cells in Graves' hyperthyroidism and ophthalmopathy. Using RNA transcripts as the source, TCR beta CDR3 regions were amplified. With the HTBI primer set, the TCR CDR3 went through a first round of RT-PCR. TCRdb ran MiXCR on the multiplex PCR reads and lists one entry per CDR3 protein. Of under 350,000 distinct CDR3 sequences listed, 15% to 20% are singletons. An absence of ophthalmopathy progression within 18 months meant stable Graves' hyperthyroidism. Every diagnosis used clinical symptoms, serum thyroxine and TRAb, thyroid ultrasound and orbital computed tomography.

The rearrangement links TRBV9 to TRBJ2-3, with D perhaps given as TRBD1 or TRBD2 (5 bases each). The sample comprised blood. The sequence came from a woman aged 50 to 60 with Graves' hyperthyroidism. CDR3 in amino acids: CASSALFMGADTQYF. CDR3 sequence (DNA): TGTGCCAGCAGCGCCTTATTCATGGGGGCAGATACGCAGTATTTT.